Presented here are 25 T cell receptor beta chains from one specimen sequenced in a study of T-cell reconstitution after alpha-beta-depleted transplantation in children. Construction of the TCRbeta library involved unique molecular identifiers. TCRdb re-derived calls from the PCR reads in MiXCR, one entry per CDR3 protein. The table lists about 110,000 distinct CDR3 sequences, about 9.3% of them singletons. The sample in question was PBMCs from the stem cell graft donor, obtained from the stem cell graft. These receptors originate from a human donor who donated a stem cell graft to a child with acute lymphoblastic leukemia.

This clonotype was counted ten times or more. The chain's CDR3 is CASSLGQGGVTSTF. In DNA, the CDR3 is TGTGCCAGCAGCTTAGGACAGGGGGGTGTAACGAGCACCTTC. The chain combines TRBV7-2 with TRBJ1-2, with 9 nucleotides matching TRBD1. V lost 1 base, J lost 13 bases, and 10 bases stayed unmatched. The CDR3 runs to 14 residues. CDR1 is SGHTA and CDR2 is FQGNSA in the germline V gene.

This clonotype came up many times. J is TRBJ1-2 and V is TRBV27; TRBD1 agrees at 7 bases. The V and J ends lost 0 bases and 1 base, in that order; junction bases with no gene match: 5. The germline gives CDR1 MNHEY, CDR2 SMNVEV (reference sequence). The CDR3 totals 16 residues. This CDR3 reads CASSLSPTGINYGYTF. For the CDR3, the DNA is TGTGCCAGCAGTTTATCCCCGACAGGGATTAACTATGGCTACACCTTC.

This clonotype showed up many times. In DNA, the CDR3 is TGCAGTGCTAGGCCACAAGCGGGAGAGCCCGGGGAGCTGTTTTTT. Protein: CSARPQAGEPGELFF. The J gene is TRBJ2-2, the V gene TRBV20-1, with 8 bases that match TRBD2. CDR3 size: 15 residues. Trimming cost V 3 bases and J 6 bases; bases outside gene matches: 9. Germline V lookup: CDR1 DFQATT, CDR2 SNEGSKA (reference sequence).

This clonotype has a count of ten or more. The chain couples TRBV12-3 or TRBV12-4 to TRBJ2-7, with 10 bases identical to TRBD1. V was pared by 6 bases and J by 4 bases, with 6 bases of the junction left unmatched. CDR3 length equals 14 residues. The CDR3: CASRRTGGRYEQYF. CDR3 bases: TGTGCCAGCAGAAGGACAGGGGGAAGGTACGAGCAGTACTTC.

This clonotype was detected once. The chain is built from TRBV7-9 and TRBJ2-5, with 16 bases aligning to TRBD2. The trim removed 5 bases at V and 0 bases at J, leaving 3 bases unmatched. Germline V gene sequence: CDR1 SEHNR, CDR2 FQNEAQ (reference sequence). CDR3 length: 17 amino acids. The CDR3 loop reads CASSPGLAGGHQETQYF. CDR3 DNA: TGTGCCAGCAGCCCGGGACTAGCGGGAGGGCACCAAGAGACCCAGTACTTC.

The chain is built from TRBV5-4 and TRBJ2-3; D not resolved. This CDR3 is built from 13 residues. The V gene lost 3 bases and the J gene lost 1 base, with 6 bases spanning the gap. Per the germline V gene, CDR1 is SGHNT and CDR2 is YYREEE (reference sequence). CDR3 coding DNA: TGTGCCAGCAGCTACATTGGCACAGATACGCAGTATTTT. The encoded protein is CASSYIGTDTQYF.

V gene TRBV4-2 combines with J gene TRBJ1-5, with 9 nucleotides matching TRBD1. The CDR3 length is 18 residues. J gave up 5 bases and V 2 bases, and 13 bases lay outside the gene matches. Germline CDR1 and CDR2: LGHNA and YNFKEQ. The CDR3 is CASSQRDFGGQGYQPQHF. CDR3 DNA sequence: TGTGCCAGCAGCCAAAGAGACTTTGGGGGACAGGGTTATCAGCCCCAGCATTTT.

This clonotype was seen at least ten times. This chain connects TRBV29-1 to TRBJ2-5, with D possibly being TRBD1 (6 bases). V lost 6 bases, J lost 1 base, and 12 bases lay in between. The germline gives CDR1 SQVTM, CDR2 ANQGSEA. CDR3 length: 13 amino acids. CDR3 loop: CSVNRDTQETQYF. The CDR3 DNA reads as TGCAGCGTCAACCGGGACACCCAAGAGACCCAGTACTTC.

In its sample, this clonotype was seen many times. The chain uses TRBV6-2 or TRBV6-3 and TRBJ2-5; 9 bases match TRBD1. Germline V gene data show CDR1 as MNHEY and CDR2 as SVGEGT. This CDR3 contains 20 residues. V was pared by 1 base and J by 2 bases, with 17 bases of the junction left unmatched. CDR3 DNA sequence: TGTGCCAGCAGTTACTTAAGGACAGGGGCCGGCCGACAGTTACAAGAGACCCAGTACTTC. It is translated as CASSYLRTGAGRQLQETQYF.

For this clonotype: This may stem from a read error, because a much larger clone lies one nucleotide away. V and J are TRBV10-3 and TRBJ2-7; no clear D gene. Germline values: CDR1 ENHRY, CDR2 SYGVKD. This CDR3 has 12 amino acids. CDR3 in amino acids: CAITDNSYEHYF. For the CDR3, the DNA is TGTGCCATCACTGACAACTCCTACGAGCATTACTTC.

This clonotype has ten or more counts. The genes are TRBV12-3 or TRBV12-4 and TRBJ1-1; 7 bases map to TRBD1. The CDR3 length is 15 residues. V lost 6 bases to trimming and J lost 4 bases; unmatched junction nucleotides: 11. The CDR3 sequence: CASRPTGIGGTEAFF. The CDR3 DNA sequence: TGTGCCAGCAGACCGACAGGGATTGGGGGCACTGAAGCTTTCTTT.

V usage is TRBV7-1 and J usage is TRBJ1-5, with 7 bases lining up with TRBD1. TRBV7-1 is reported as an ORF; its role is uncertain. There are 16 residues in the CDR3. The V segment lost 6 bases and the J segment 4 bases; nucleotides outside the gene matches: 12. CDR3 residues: CASRDRQGVGNQPQHF. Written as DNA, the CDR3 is TGTGCCAGCAGGGATCGACAGGGTGTTGGAAATCAGCCCCAGCATTTT.

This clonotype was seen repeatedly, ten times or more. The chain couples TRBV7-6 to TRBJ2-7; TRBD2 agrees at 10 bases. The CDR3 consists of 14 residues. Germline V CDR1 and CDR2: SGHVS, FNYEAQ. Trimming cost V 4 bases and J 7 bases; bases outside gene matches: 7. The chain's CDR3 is CASSSAGGPGEQYF. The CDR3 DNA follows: TGTGCCAGCAGCTCAGCGGGAGGGCCGGGAGAGCAGTACTTC.

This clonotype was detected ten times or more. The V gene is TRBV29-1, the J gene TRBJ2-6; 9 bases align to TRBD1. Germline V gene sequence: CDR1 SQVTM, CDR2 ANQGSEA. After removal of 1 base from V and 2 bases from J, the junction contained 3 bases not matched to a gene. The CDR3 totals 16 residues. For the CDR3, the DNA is TGCAGCGTTGAAGGGACAGGGGTGACTGGGGCCAACGTCCTGACTTTC. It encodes CSVEGTGVTGANVLTF.

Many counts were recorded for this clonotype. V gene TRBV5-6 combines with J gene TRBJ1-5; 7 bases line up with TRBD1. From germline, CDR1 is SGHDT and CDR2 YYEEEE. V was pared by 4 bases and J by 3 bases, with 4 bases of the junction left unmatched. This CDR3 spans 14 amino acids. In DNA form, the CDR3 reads TGTGCCAGCAGCCTGGGACAGCTCAATCAGCCCCAGCATTTT. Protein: CASSLGQLNQPQHF.

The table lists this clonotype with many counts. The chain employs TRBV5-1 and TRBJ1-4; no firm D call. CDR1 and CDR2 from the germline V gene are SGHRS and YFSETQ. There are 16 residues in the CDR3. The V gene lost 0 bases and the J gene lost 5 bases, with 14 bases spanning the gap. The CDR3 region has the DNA TGCGCCAGCAGCTTGGCCGAAGCTGGTGGCAATGAAAAACTGTTTTTT. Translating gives CASSLAEAGGNEKLFF.

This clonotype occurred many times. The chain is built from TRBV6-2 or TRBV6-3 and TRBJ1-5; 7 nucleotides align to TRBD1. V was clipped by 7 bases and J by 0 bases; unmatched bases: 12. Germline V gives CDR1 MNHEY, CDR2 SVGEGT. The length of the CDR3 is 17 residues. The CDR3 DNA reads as TGTGCCAGCACCACACAGGGGCAGGAGCTTAGCAATCAGCCCCAGCATTTT. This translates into CASTTQGQELSNQPQHF.

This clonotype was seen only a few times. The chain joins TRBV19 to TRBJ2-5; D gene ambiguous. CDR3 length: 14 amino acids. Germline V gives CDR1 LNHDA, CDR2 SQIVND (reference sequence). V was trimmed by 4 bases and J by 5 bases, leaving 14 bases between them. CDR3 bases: TGTGCCAGTAGTAGGGGAAGAATCAAGGAGACCCAGTACTTC. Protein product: CASSRGRIKETQYF.

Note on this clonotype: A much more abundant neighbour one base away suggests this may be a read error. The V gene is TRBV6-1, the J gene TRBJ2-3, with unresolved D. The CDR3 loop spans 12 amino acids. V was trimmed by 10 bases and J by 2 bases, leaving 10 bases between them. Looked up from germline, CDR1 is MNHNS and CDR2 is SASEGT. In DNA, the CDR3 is TGTGCCACCCTGGACCACACAGATACGCAGTATTTT. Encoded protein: CATLDHTDTQYF.

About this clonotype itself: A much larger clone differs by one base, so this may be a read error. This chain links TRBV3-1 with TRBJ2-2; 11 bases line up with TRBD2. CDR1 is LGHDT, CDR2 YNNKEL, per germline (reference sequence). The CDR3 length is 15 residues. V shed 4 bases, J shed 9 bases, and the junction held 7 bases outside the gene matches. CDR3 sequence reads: CASSLLAGASWELFF. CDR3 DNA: TGTGCCAGCAGCCTACTAGCGGGAGCGTCCTGGGAGCTGTTTTTT.

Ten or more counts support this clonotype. DNA of the CDR3: TGCAGTGCTGACAGGGTACCGAGGGCCTATGGCTACACCTTC. Translated: CSADRVPRAYGYTF. V is TRBV20-1 and J is TRBJ1-2; 7 nucleotides agree with TRBD1. Germline-derived CDR1 and CDR2 are DFQATT and SNEGSKA (reference sequence). The CDR3 spans 14 residues. Trimming removed 5 bases from V and 4 bases from J; junction bases left unmatched: 10.

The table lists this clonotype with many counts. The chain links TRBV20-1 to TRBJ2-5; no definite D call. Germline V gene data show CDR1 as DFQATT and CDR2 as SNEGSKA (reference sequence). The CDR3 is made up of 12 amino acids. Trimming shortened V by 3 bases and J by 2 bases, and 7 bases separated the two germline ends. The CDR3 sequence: CSASPGQETQYF. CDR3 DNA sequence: TGCAGTGCTAGCCCCGGGCAAGAGACCCAGTACTTC.

The CDR3 here is CASGVLGTGVAGANVLTF. CDR3 DNA: TGTGCCAGCGGCGTTTTGGGGACAGGGGTAGCGGGGGCCAACGTCCTGACTTTC. The chain is built from TRBV19 and TRBJ2-6; 10 positions match TRBD1. J gave up 4 bases and V 9 bases, and 15 bases lay outside the gene matches. This CDR3 contains 18 residues. Germline V gene lookup returns CDR1 LNHDA and CDR2 SQIVND (reference sequence).

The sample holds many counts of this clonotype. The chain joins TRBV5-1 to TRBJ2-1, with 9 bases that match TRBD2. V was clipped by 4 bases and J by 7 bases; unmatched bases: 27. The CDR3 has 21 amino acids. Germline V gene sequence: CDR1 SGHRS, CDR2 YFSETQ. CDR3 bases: TGCGCCAGCAGCCCGGGACGGGGTAGCGGGAGTATCGGCAGTGGTGAGAATGAGCAGTTCTTC. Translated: CASSPGRGSGSIGSGENEQFF. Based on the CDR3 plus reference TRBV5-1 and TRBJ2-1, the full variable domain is KAGVTQTPRYLIKTRGQQVTLSCSPISGHRSVSWYQQTPGQGLQFLFEYFSETQRNKGNFPGRFSGRQFSNSRSEMNVSTLELGDSALYLCASSPGRGSGSIGSGENEQFFGPGTRLTVL.

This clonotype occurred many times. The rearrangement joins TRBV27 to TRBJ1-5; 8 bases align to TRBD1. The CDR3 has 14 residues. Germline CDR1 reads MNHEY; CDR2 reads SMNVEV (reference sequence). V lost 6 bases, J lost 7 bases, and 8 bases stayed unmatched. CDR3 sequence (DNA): TGTGCCAGCAGAGGACAGGGCCGAGGACAGCCCCAGCATTTT. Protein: CASRGQGRGQPQHF.